A selection of T cell receptor beta chains follows, all from one sample in a study of T cells in Graves' hyperthyroidism and ophthalmopathy. TCRdb called the multiplex PCR reads again in MiXCR, with one record for every CDR3 protein. The repertoire holds 300,000 to 400,000 distinct CDR3 sequences, around 13% seen once, with roughly 24% in the top ten. Material for sequencing was blood. These receptors came from a woman in her twenties or thirties with Graves' hyperthyroidism. Both conserved end residues are part of each CDR3. The D gene is left open where the match is weak. Where a row states a size, it is once, few, many or the class of an expanded clone; other rows omit it.

size: -
V: TRBV29-1
D: -
J: TRBJ1-2
length: 12
CDR3: CSPEGQENGYTF
DNA: TGCAGCCCCGAGGGACAAGAAAATGGCTACACCTTC

size: -
V: TRBV4-1
D: TRBD1
J: TRBJ2-5
length: 16
CDR3: CASSQERTGEQETQYF
DNA: TGCGCCAGCAGCCAAGAGAGGACAGGGGAGCAAGAGACCCAGTACTTC

size: few
V: TRBV28
D: -
J: TRBJ2-7
length: 14
CDR3: CASSLALYSDEQYF
DNA: TGTGCCAGCAGTTTAGCCTTATACAGTGACGAGCAGTACTTC

size: many
V: TRBV11-2
D: -
J: TRBJ2-5
length: 16
CDR3: CASSPPGQGNGETQYF
DNA: TGTGCCAGCAGCCCACCTGGTCAGGGGAATGGTGAGACCCAGTACTTC

size: many
V: TRBV2
D: -
J: TRBJ1-4
length: 13
CDR3: CASRGGGDEKLFF
DNA: TGTGCCAGCAGAGGGGGGGGGGATGAAAAACTGTTTTTT

size: -
V: TRBV24-1
D: -
J: TRBJ2-5
length: 13
CDR3: CATSDPQLETQYF
DNA: TGTGCCACCAGTGATCCACAATTAGAGACCCAGTACTTC

size: many
V: TRBV27
D: -
J: TRBJ1-5
length: 14
CDR3: CASSPQESNQPQHF
DNA: TGTGCCAGCAGCCCTCAGGAGAGCAATCAGCCCCAGCATTTT

size: -
V: TRBV19
D: -
J: TRBJ1-2
length: 11
CDR3: CASSTGMGYTF
DNA: TGTGCCAGTAGTACCGGAATGGGCTACACCTTC

size: -
V: TRBV27
D: -
J: TRBJ1-6
length: 15
CDR3: CASSSAGLHNSPLHF
DNA: TGTGCCAGCAGCTCAGCGGGACTGCATAATTCACCCCTCCACTTT

size: many
V: TRBV11-2
D: -
J: TRBJ2-5
length: 15
CDR3: CASSSGLRDQETQYF
DNA: TGTGCCAGCAGCTCGGGACTGAGGGACCAAGAGACCCAGTACTTC

size: many
V: TRBV28
D: TRBD2
J: TRBJ2-4
length: 16
CDR3: CASSSLAGEAKNIQYF
DNA: TGTGCCAGCAGTTCTCTAGCGGGAGAAGCCAAAAACATTCAGTACTTC

size: -
V: TRBV12-3/TRBV12-4
D: -
J: TRBJ1-5
length: 14
CDR3: CASSLVSGEGPQHF
DNA: TGTGCCAGCAGTTTGGTGTCGGGTGAGGGGCCCCAGCATTTT

size: few
V: TRBV4-2
D: TRBD2
J: TRBJ2-1
length: 15
CDR3: CASSQGLAGTNEQFF
DNA: TGTGCCAGCAGCCAGGGACTAGCGGGCACCAATGAGCAGTTCTTC

size: many
V: TRBV29-1
D: -
J: TRBJ1-1
length: 14
CDR3: CSAVSVPGPYLAFF
DNA: TGCAGCGCCGTGTCCGTCCCGGGGCCCTACTTGGCTTTCTTT

size: many
V: TRBV12-3/TRBV12-4
D: -
J: TRBJ1-3
length: 12
CDR3: CASSPAGNTIYF
DNA: TGTGCCAGCAGCCCCGCGGGAAACACCATATATTTT

size: many
V: TRBV28
D: TRBD2
J: TRBJ2-7
length: 16
CDR3: CASSPNHRGRASEQYF
DNA: TGTGCCAGCAGCCCCAACCACCGGGGGAGGGCCTCCGAGCAGTACTTC

size: many
V: TRBV7-9
D: -
J: TRBJ2-2
length: 14
CDR3: CASSRAGATGELFF
DNA: TGTGCCAGCAGCCGAGCCGGGGCAACCGGGGAGCTGTTTTTT

size: many
V: TRBV11-1
D: -
J: TRBJ2-5
length: 14
CDR3: CASSLETVGSAQYF
DNA: TGTGCCAGCAGCTTAGAGACAGTCGGCTCGGCCCAGTACTTC

size: -
V: TRBV6-2/TRBV6-3
D: -
J: TRBJ2-1
length: 17
CDR3: CASSYANNYGLGTEQFF
DNA: TGTGCCAGCAGTTACGCCAACAATTATGGGTTGGGGACCGAGCAGTTCTTC

size: -
V: TRBV7-6
D: -
J: TRBJ1-1
length: 16
CDR3: CASSLLGDRMNTEAFF
DNA: TGTGCCAGCAGCTTACTCGGGGATAGGATGAACACTGAAGCTTTCTTT

size: -
V: TRBV14
D: -
J: TRBJ2-3
length: 15
CDR3: CASSQAGGGSDTQYF
DNA: TGTGCCAGCAGCCAGGCGGGCGGAGGATCAGATACGCAGTATTTT

size: few
V: TRBV11-2
D: TRBD1
J: TRBJ1-2
length: 12
CDR3: CASSATGNGYTF
DNA: TGTGCCAGCAGCGCGACAGGGAATGGCTACACCTTC

size: many
V: TRBV9
D: -
J: TRBJ2-7
length: 14
CDR3: CASSPESGPYEQYF
DNA: TGTGCCAGCAGCCCAGAGAGCGGGCCCTACGAGCAGTACTTC

size: many
V: TRBV9
D: TRBD1
J: TRBJ1-1
length: 16
CDR3: CASSVLTGTGSTEAFF
DNA: TGTGCCAGCAGCGTCCTCACCGGGACAGGGTCGACTGAAGCTTTCTTT

size: many
V: TRBV29-1
D: TRBD2
J: TRBJ2-1
length: 14
CDR3: CSVDRSGRDNEQFF
DNA: TGCAGCGTGGACCGGAGCGGGAGGGACAATGAGCAGTTCTTC

size: many
V: TRBV6-1
D: TRBD2
J: TRBJ2-1
length: 15
CDR3: CASTPTSGAPYEQFF
DNA: TGTGCCAGCACCCCAACTAGCGGGGCGCCGTATGAGCAGTTCTTC

size: few
V: TRBV5-6
D: -
J: TRBJ1-3
length: 16
CDR3: CASSLDGTLSGNTIYF
DNA: TGTGCCAGCAGCTTGGATGGGACTCTCTCTGGAAACACCATATATTTT

size: many
V: TRBV15
D: -
J: TRBJ2-5
length: 15
CDR3: CATSRDRDLQETQYF
DNA: TGTGCCACCAGCAGAGACCGGGACTTGCAAGAGACCCAGTACTTC

size: many
V: TRBV6-1
D: -
J: TRBJ1-5
length: 15
CDR3: CASSTGRGGNQPQHF
DNA: TGTGCCAGCAGCACCGGTAGGGGAGGCAATCAGCCCCAGCATTTT

size: -
V: TRBV3-1
D: TRBD2
J: TRBJ2-2
length: 16
CDR3: CASSQDWEGGTGELFF
DNA: TGTGCCAGCAGCCAAGACTGGGAGGGAGGCACCGGGGAGCTGTTTTTT

size: -
V: TRBV28
D: -
J: TRBJ1-5
length: 13
CDR3: CASSPGTYQPQHF
DNA: TGTGCCAGCAGTCCCGGGACCTATCAGCCCCAGCATTTT

size: few
V: TRBV11-1
D: -
J: TRBJ2-1
length: 14
CDR3: CASSLNTGEGEQFF
DNA: TGTGCCAGCAGCTTAAACACAGGGGAGGGGGAGCAGTTCTTC

size: many
V: TRBV12-3/TRBV12-4
D: -
J: TRBJ2-4
length: 15
CDR3: CASSLGNMAKNIQYF
DNA: TGTGCCAGCAGTTTGGGGAACATGGCCAAAAACATTCAGTACTTC

size: few
V: TRBV6-2/TRBV6-3
D: -
J: TRBJ2-6
length: 13
CDR3: CATAGSGANVLTF
DNA: TGTGCCACCGCGGGGTCCGGGGCCAACGTCCTGACTTTC

size: -
V: TRBV28
D: -
J: TRBJ1-5
length: 11
CDR3: CASSRGQPQHF
DNA: TGTGCCAGCAGTAGAGGTCAGCCCCAGCATTTT

size: -
V: TRBV3-1
D: TRBD1
J: TRBJ2-7
length: 13
CDR3: CASSHDRGHEQYF
DNA: TGTGCCAGCAGCCACGACAGGGGACACGAGCAGTACTTC

size: -
V: TRBV10-2
D: TRBD1
J: TRBJ1-1
length: 12
CDR3: CASGTEITEAFF
DNA: TGCGCCAGCGGGACAGAGATTACTGAAGCTTTCTTT

size: few
V: TRBV9
D: -
J: TRBJ2-5
length: 13
CDR3: CASSVWGSETQYF
DNA: TGTGCCAGCAGCGTATGGGGATCAGAGACCCAGTACTTC

size: few
V: TRBV5-4
D: -
J: TRBJ2-7
length: 13
CDR3: CASSLGGQYEQYF
DNA: TGTGCCAGCAGCTTGGGAGGGCAATACGAGCAGTACTTC

size: -
V: TRBV14
D: TRBD1
J: TRBJ1-6
length: 13
CDR3: CASRGQPDSPLHF
DNA: TGTGCCAGCAGGGGACAGCCGGATTCACCCCTCCACTTT

size: -
V: TRBV29-1
D: -
J: TRBJ1-1
length: 13
CDR3: CSGNTGSRDEAFF
DNA: TGCAGCGGCAACACAGGATCCAGAGATGAAGCTTTCTTT

size: few
V: TRBV6-2/TRBV6-3
D: -
J: TRBJ2-5
length: 13
CDR3: CATVKGKIETQYF
DNA: TGTGCCACGGTCAAGGGGAAAATAGAGACCCAGTACTTC

size: many
V: TRBV27
D: -
J: TRBJ2-1
length: 15
CDR3: CASSLSFGTHNEQFF
DNA: TGTGCCAGCAGTTTATCATTTGGGACACACAATGAGCAGTTCTTC

size: many
V: TRBV20-1
D: TRBD2
J: TRBJ2-7
length: 13
CDR3: CSATGTTVAEQYF
DNA: TGCAGTGCGACCGGGACTACGGTCGCCGAGCAGTACTTC

size: many
V: TRBV2
D: -
J: TRBJ2-7
length: 12
CDR3: CASNNRFDEQYF
DNA: TGTGCCAGCAATAATAGGTTCGACGAGCAGTACTTC